This TCR beta chain was captured in a study of shared clonotypes between healthy human individuals. Study-wide results and limits: Read depth was anticipated to influence clonotype sharing among donors.

Each CD8 memory set brought CD45RO+ cells together with CCR7-negative CD45RA+ TemRA cells. A word on this clone: Its antigen remains unidentified.

Germline V gene sequence: CDR1 LNHNV, CDR2 YYDKDF (reference sequence). The V segment lost 7 bases and the J segment 6 bases; nucleotides outside the gene matches: 14. The CDR3 has 15 amino acids. Every subset had its genomic DNA shared out evenly among several immunoSEQ plates. Using immunoSEQ multiplex PCR, the repertoire was profiled, and TCRdb retains in-frame clones only, with some absent. The profile shows some 690,000 clones, 90% of them singletons. This sequence originates from a man in his late teens or twenties in good health. Some clones in this sample may be carry-over from other donors' samples. The chain has TRBV15 and TRBJ1-1; 7 positions match TRBD1. The specimen sequenced was memory CD8+ T cells from PBMCs. Regarding subset: CD45RO+ cells pooled with CCR7-negative TemRA cells. CDR3 amino acids: CATTPGGGPGPEAFF. Written as DNA, the CDR3 is TGTGCCACCACCCCAGGGGGGGGGCCCGGGCCTGAAGCTTTCTTT.